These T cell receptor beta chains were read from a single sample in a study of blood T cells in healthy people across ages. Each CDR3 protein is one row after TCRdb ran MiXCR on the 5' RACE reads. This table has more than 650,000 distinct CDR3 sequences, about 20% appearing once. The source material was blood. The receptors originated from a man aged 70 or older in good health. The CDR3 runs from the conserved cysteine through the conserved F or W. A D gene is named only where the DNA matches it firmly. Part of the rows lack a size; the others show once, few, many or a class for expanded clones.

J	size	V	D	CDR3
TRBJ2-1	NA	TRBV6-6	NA	CASSYSSPDNEQFF
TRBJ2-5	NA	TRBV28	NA	CASSHTLTGPQETQYF
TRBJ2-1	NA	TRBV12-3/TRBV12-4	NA	CASAGGQLTYNEQFF
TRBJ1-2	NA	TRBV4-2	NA	CASSQAPGTNYGYTF
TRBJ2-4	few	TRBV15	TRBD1	CATSRLRYRGLAKNIQYF
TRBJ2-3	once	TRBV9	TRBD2	CASSALAGVGTDTQYF
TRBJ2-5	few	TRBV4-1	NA	CASSQHDSIRQETQYF
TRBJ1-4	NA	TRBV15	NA	CATSREGRVYEKLFF
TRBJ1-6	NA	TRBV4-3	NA	CASSQDLGNRFPLHF
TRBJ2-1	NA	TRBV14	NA	CASSQVPWNEQFF
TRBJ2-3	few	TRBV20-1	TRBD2	CSARVQGLAVSWDTQYF
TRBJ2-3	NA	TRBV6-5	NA	CASSYKASGITDTQYF
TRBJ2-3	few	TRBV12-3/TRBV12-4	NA	CASRSGGRTDTQYF
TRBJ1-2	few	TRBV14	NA	CASSPGVWNYGYTF
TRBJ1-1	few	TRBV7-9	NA	CTSSLGGELRAFF
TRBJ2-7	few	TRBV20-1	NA	CSASWDTTYEQYF
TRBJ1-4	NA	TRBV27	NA	CASSSPGGPSGEKLFF
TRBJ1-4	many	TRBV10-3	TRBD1	CAIRPGQDEKLFF